This entry lists 17 T cell receptor beta chains sequenced from one sample in a study of vaccination effects on CD4 cells after COVID-19. Clones were read by immunoSEQ multiplex PCR, and TCRdb kept only the in-frame ones, dropping some. The table includes about 54,000 clones, over 75% detected once. These receptors' antigens are unknown. In the ViraFEST assay, antigen-specific CD4+ clonotypes were identified by expansion after peptide-pool stimulation. The culture ran for about 11 days, and then CD4+ T cells were isolated. Sequences were derived from CD4+ T cells from PBMCs cultured with HCoV-229E spike peptides, sampled before COVID-19 vaccination. These receptors all come from a human donor who received a COVID-19 vaccine.

The genes are TRBV3-1 (or the pseudogene TRBV3-2) and TRBJ2-4, with D perhaps matching TRBD2 (6 bases). The germline V gene encodes CDR1 LGHDT and CDR2 YNNKEL (reference sequence). CDR3 length: 14 residues. Trimming shortened V by 2 bases and J by 1 base, and 6 bases separated the two germline ends. This CDR3 reads CASSQRGAKNIQYF. For the CDR3, the DNA is TGTGCCAGCAGCCAACGGGGGGCCAAAAACATTCAGTACTTC.

The chain employs TRBV18 and TRBJ2-1; 8 bases align to TRBD1. Per germline, CDR1 KGHSH and CDR2 LQKENI. J gave up 0 bases and V 6 bases, and 4 bases lay outside the gene matches. The CDR3 sequence is 15 residues long. DNA for the CDR3: TGTGCCAGCTCTCCCCAGGGGGCCTCCTACAATGAGCAGTTCTTC. This gives the protein CASSPQGASYNEQFF.

The chain employs TRBV6-2 or TRBV6-3 and TRBJ1-2; D remains unclear. V was pared by 5 bases and J by 3 bases, with 19 bases between. The CDR3 runs to 16 residues. Germline V gene sequence: CDR1 MNHEY, CDR2 SVGEGT. The CDR3 reads CASSRSGHRLYYGYTF. The CDR3 DNA follows: TGTGCCAGCAGTAGGTCCGGGCACCGATTATACTATGGCTACACCTTC.

The genes are TRBV28 and TRBJ2-1; 11 bases are a match to TRBD2. The V gene's germline CDR1 is MDHEN and CDR2 SYDVKM. Trimming took 4 bases from V and 4 from J; bases not matched to a gene: 6. The CDR3 is 16 residues long. CDR3 sequence reads: CASSSSGTSGYNEQFF. CDR3 nucleotide sequence: TGTGCCAGCAGTTCGTCCGGGACTAGCGGATACAATGAGCAGTTCTTC.

The chain recombines TRBV25-1 with TRBJ1-4, with 7 positions matching TRBD1. Germline V gene lookup returns CDR1 MGHDK and CDR2 SYGVNS. The CDR3 runs 15 residues. The ends lost 6 bases at V and 5 bases at J; junction bases unmatched: 9. The CDR3 DNA reads TGTGCCAGCAGCACTAACAGGGGCTTAAATGAAAAACTGTTTTTT. Protein product: CASSTNRGLNEKLFF.

The chain couples TRBV24-1 to TRBJ1-1, with D possibly being TRBD1 (6 bases). The ends were cut back, 3 bases at V and 10 bases at J, with 23 bases in the middle. The CDR3 consists of 16 residues. Per germline, CDR1 KGHDR and CDR2 SFDVKD. The CDR3 protein is CATSDAAGGHQGVAFF. DNA for the CDR3: TGTGCCACCAGTGATGCTGCTGGGGGACACCAAGGCGTAGCTTTCTTT.

The chain has TRBV20-1 and TRBJ2-1, with 8 bases aligning to TRBD1. This CDR3 has 13 residues. V dropped 3 bases and J dropped 13; count of bases not matched to a gene: 11. Germline V gives CDR1 DFQATT, CDR2 SNEGSKA (reference sequence). The CDR3, as DNA: TGCAGTGCTAGTTGGGACAGGACAGGAGAACAGTTCTTC. Translated: CSASWDRTGEQFF.

The gene calls are TRBV24-1 and TRBJ2-2; possible D gene TRBD1, 6 bases. Trimming removed 4 bases from V and 1 base from J, with 9 bases in between. Germline-derived CDR1 and CDR2 are KGHDR and SFDVKD. This CDR3 is 15 amino acids long. CDR3 DNA: TGTGCCACCAGTGACACGGGACAGAACACCGGGGAGCTGTTTTTT. It specifies CATSDTGQNTGELFF.

V and J are TRBV3-1 (or the pseudogene TRBV3-2) and TRBJ2-2; D might be TRBD2 (6 bases). CDR3 size: 14 residues. CDR1 is LGHDT and CDR2 is YNNKEL in the germline V gene (reference sequence). Trimming cost V 5 bases and J 1 base, with 8 bases left between them. The CDR3 nucleotides read TGTGCCAGCAGCGTGGGGGGGAACACCGGGGAGCTGTTTTTT. It translates to CASSVGGNTGELFF.

The chain joins TRBV6-1 to TRBJ1-2, with D possibly TRBD1 on 5 matching bases. Germline V gene lookup returns CDR1 MNHNS and CDR2 SASEGT. The CDR3 extends over 15 amino acids. Trimming shortened V by 0 bases and J by 4 bases, and 12 bases separated the two germline ends. The CDR3 is CASSEAPDKIYGYTF. The CDR3 bases are TGTGCCAGCAGTGAAGCGCCGGACAAGATCTATGGCTACACCTTC.

V is TRBV5-1 and J is TRBJ2-7; no definite D call. V shed 2 bases and J shed 8 bases, with 11 bases lying between them. The CDR3 has 12 amino acids. Germline values: CDR1 SGHRS, CDR2 YFSETQ. Here the CDR3 reads CASSLPPGQQYV. The CDR3 DNA reads as TGCGCCAGCAGCTTACCTCCGGGCCAGCAGTACGTC.

The rearrangement uses TRBV28 and TRBJ1-5; 8 nucleotides agree with TRBD1. CDR3 length equals 16 residues. Per the germline V gene, CDR1 is MDHEN and CDR2 is SYDVKM. Trimming took 5 bases from V and 6 from J; bases not matched to a gene: 12. The CDR3 DNA reads TGTGCCAGCAGTCCGCGGACAGGGTCATCCAGTCAGCCCCAGCATTTT. Encoded protein: CASSPRTGSSSQPQHF.

This chain uses TRBV7-3 with TRBJ1-1; 8 positions agree with TRBD1. The junction had 1 base not matched to a gene; V was cut back by 3 bases and J by 7 bases. This CDR3 region has 12 residues. Germline CDR1 is SGHTA and CDR2 is FQGTGA. CDR3 coding DNA: TGTGCCAGCAGCTTCGACAGGGGTGAAGCTTTCTTT. It encodes CASSFDRGEAFF. The full variable domain, completed using reference TRBV7-3 and TRBJ1-1, is GAGVSQTPSNKVTEKGKYVELRCDPISGHTALYWYRQSLGQGPEFLIYFQGTGAADDSGLPNDRFFAVRPEGSVSTLKIQRTERGDSAVYLCASSFDRGEAFFGQGTRLTVV.

This clone has just a few counts. The chain's CDR3 is CASTDRVRNSPLHF. CDR3 DNA sequence: TGTGCCAGCACTGACAGGGTACGGAATTCACCCCTCCACTTT. The V and J genes are TRBV27 and TRBJ1-6, with 7 bases that match TRBD1. This CDR3 spans 14 amino acids. The V gene end was trimmed by 7 bases and the J gene end by 7 bases; junction bases not matched to a gene: 7. The germline gives CDR1 MNHEY, CDR2 SMNVEV (reference sequence).

The chain uses TRBV19 and TRBJ1-2; D gene unclear. Trimming took off 4 bases at V and 4 bases at J, with 7 bases between the two ends. The CDR3 has 12 residues. CDR1 and CDR2 (germline): LNHDA, SQIVND (reference sequence). The DNA of the CDR3 is TGTGCCAGTAGTAGTTTTACCTATGGCTACACCTTC. Protein sequence: CASSSFTYGYTF.

V is TRBV1 and J is TRBJ2-1. TRBV1 is given as a pseudogene. The CDR3 is 16 residues long. In DNA, the CDR3 is TGCACCAGCAGCCAAGAGGCAGGGAGTTCCTACAATGAGCAGTTCTTC. Encoded protein: CTSSQEAGSSYNEQFF.

The chain has TRBV27 and TRBJ2-1; D might be TRBD1 (6 bases). The germline V and J ends were trimmed by 1 base and 6 bases, with 16 bases remaining between them. CDR1 and CDR2 (germline): MNHEY, SMNVEV (reference sequence). This CDR3 has 16 amino acids. The CDR3 DNA sequence: TGTGCCAGCAGTTTATTCCCAGGGGATCGGTCCAATGAGCAGTTCTTC. This translates into CASSLFPGDRSNEQFF.